This T cell receptor (beta chain) appears in the sequencing data of a study of blood T cell repertoires in COVID-19. As for the study in general: Spain, Italy and the United States supplied samples that represented acute and convalescent COVID-19.

V shed 5 bases and J shed 4 bases, with 17 bases lying between them. The germline V gene encodes CDR1 SGHNT and CDR2 YENEEA. The CDR3 length is 15 residues. This clone has just one count. Original processing notes: Nucleated cell counts were estimated from reference gene primer amplification. Using immunoSEQ multiplex PCR, the repertoire was profiled, and TCRdb retains in-frame clones only, with some absent. V and J calls and clone size follow that table, whereas D and trimming were derived from the DNA. The data show about 100,000 clones, approximately 90% seen once. Sequencing input: peripheral blood. The sequence came from a man in his forties or fifties with acute or convalescent COVID-19. The chain has TRBV11-3 and TRBJ1-1; D perhaps matches TRBD1 (6 bases). The CDR3 nucleotides read TGTGCCAGCAGCGAAAAGGGGGGGGAGGGCACTGAAGCTTTCTTT. Its translation: CASSEKGGEGTEAFF.